The T cell receptor (beta chain) under discussion was sequenced for a study of T cell responses to AZD1222 COVID-19 vaccine. Overall study findings and caveats: The number of AZD1222 recipients seropositive at baseline was only five to seven.

To note about this clone: Antigen specificity is unknown.

Clones were read by immunoSEQ multiplex PCR, and TCRdb kept only the in-frame ones, dropping some. The repertoire holds around 99,000 clones, with around 90% as singletons. Germline V CDR1 and CDR2: SQVTM, ANQGSEA. V was shortened by 0 bases and J by 7 bases, with 6 bases between the two germline ends. The CDR3 length is 11 residues. This sequence was found in an adult in good health. This rearrangement joins TRBV29-1 to TRBJ1-1; D gene ambiguous. The sequencing here drew on peripheral blood, taken on day 0 of AZD1222 vaccination. The DNA of the CDR3 is TGCAGCGTTGAAGATTTGGGTGAAGCTTTCTTT. Its translation is CSVEDLGEAFF. Supplemented by reference TRBV29-1 and TRBJ1-1, the full variable domain reads SAVISQKPSRDICQRGTSLTIQCQVDSQVTMMFWYRQQPGQSLTLIATANQGSEATYESGFVIDKFPISRPNLTFSTLTVSNMSPEDSSIYLCSVEDLGEAFFGQGTRLTVV.